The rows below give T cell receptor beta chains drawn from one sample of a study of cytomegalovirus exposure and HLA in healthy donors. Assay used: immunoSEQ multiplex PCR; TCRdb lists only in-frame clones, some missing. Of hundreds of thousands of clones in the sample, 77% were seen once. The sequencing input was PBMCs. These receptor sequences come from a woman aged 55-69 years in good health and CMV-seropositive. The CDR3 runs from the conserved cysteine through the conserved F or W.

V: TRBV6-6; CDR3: CASSREVYGYTF
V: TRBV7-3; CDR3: CASSQNRGGEQYF
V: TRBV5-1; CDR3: CASSPRGGETQYF
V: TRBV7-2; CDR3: CASSSTGISYNEQFF
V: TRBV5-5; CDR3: CASSLAGDFYKGYTF
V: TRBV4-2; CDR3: CASSQRGGQGETQYF
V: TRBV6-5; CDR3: CASSSTGSGNTIYF
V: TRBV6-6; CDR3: CASSPRDRGQETQYF
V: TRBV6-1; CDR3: CASSEGAFTGNTIYF
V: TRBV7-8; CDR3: CASSSSGRAGYEQFF
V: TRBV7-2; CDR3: CASSLDHGGGRDTQYF
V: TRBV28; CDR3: CASSGDRGKKGSTEAFF
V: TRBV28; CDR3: CASSQGTAPTVNYGYTF
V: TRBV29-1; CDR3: CSVGLVVGETQYF
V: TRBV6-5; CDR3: CASSEHGANYGYTF
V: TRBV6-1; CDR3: CASRVGGNTGELFF
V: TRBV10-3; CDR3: CAISELGAEQYF
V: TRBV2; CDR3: CASRAGGNTIYF
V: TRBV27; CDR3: CASSFQNSGRNEQFF
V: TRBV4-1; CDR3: CASSQARGTGAYEQYF
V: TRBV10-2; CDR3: CASSRLAGVPDTQYF
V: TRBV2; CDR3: CASSAQVGGTEAFF
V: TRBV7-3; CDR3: CASSDIGQNSEQYF
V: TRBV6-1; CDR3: CASTLDYYEQYF
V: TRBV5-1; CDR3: CASSLRTGQETQYF
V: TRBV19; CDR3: CASSNRGEVDTGELFF
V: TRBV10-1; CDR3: CASSESLARNEQFF
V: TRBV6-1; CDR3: CATRRQIRGYTF
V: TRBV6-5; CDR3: CASRGASLAKNIQYF
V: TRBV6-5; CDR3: CASKRQESTDTQYF
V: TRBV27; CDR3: CASSFGQDRRYTF
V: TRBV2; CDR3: CASSTGMNTEAFF
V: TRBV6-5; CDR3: CASGRRNKYNEQFF
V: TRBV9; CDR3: CASSVPKASGSTDTQYF
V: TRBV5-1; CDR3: CASSDRSSGNTIYF
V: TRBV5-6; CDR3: CASSFPPWTGETQYF
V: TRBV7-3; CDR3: CASSSHPGQGIYNEQFF
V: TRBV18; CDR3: CASSPPSSGMAGEQYF
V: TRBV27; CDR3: CASSLFVRQGAYTEAFF
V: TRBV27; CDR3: CASSVRQGSYEQYF
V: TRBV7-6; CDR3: CASSLEPAGGGEQFF
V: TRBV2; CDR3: CASSQRLDVNEQFF
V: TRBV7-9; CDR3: CASSFGRGTLEELFF
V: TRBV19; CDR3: CASSDRGHGNEKLFF
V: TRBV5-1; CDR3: CASSSRTTRSTDTQYF
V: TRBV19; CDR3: CASSRAGGRVTGELFF